The sequence of this T cell receptor (beta chain) was determined in a study of blood T cell repertoires in COVID-19. V was trimmed by 6 bases and J by 0 bases, leaving 11 bases between them. Germline-derived CDR1 and CDR2 are SNHLY and FYNNEI. This CDR3 contains 14 residues. Only in-frame clones appear in the TCRdb table, and some are missing; sequencing was by immunoSEQ multiplex PCR. The data show some 150,000 clones, roughly 84% seen once. This chain joins TRBV2 and TRBJ1-1; D is perhaps TRBD1 (5 bases). The source material was peripheral blood. This receptor was taken from a man aged 35-49 years with acute or convalescent COVID-19. The DNA for the CDR3 is TGTGCCAGCAGGTGGGGAGGGGTGAACACTGAAGCTTTCTTT. Translating it yields CASRWGGVNTEAFF.